This passage covers 27 T cell receptor beta chains from one sample sequenced in a study of cytomegalovirus exposure and HLA in healthy donors. Clones were read by immunoSEQ multiplex PCR, and TCRdb kept only the in-frame ones, dropping some. The top ten clones hold 1.1% of a sample with about 130,000 clones, about 91% of them seen once. The material sequenced was PBMCs. These receptors all come from a woman aged 18-35 years in good health and CMV-seronegative.

The chain couples TRBV7-2 to TRBJ2-1; no definite D call. V gave up 1 base and J gave up 5 bases, with 9 bases separating them. The CDR3 has 14 residues. From germline, CDR1 is SGHTA and CDR2 FQGNSA. This chain's CDR3 is CASSLGAKNNEQFF. The DNA for the CDR3 is TGTGCCAGCAGCTTAGGGGCGAAAAACAATGAGCAGTTCTTC.

A few counts support this clone. The chain joins TRBV18 to TRBJ1-1, with a tentative D call TRBD1 (5 bases). Germline values: CDR1 KGHSH, CDR2 LQKENI. CDR3 length: 15 amino acids. V lost 2 bases and J 1 base, leaving 11 bases between the germline ends. CDR3 nucleotides: TGTGCCAGCTCACCATCTCAAACAGGGAACACTGAAGCTTTCTTT. Its translation: CASSPSQTGNTEAFF. Using reference TRBV18 and TRBJ1-1 for the parts outside the CDR3, the full variable domain is NAGVMQNPRHLVRRRGQEARLRCSPMKGHSHVYWYRQLPEEGLKFMVYLQKENIIDESGMPKERFSAEFPKEGPSILRIQQVVRGDSAAYFCASSPSQTGNTEAFFGQGTRLTVV.

This clone was detected once. J is TRBJ2-1 and V is TRBV7-2; TRBD1 matches 9 bases. Unmatched junction bases numbered 14, after V lost 7 bases and J lost 10 bases. The CDR3 extends over 15 amino acids. The germline CDR1 and CDR2 sequences are SGHTA and FQGNSA. This chain's CDR3 is CASTVGTGRGGEQFF. DNA of the CDR3: TGTGCCAGCACCGTCGGGACAGGGCGGGGTGGGGAGCAGTTCTTC.

This sequence joins TRBV28 and TRBJ2-3, with D possibly TRBD2 on 6 matching bases. The CDR3 is made up of 15 amino acids. The V end lost 6 bases, the J end lost 0 bases, and 13 bases lay between the germline ends. Germline V gives CDR1 MDHEN, CDR2 SYDVKM. The CDR3 sequence: CASRGGTPSTDTQYF. In nucleotides, the CDR3 is TGTGCCAGCAGAGGCGGGACTCCCAGCACAGATACGCAGTATTTT.

V usage is TRBV5-1 and J usage is TRBJ2-3, with TRBD1 matching 7 bases. The CDR3 has 15 amino acids. Trimming took 0 bases from V and 4 from J; bases not matched to a gene: 5. Per germline, CDR1 SGHRS and CDR2 YFSETQ. Here the CDR3 reads CASSLDRGPPDTQYF. The CDR3 region has the DNA TGCGCCAGCAGCTTGGACAGGGGCCCCCCAGATACGCAGTATTTT.

This chain uses TRBV19 with TRBJ2-6; TRBD1 is a possible D gene (5 bases). Per germline, CDR1 LNHDA and CDR2 SQIVND (reference sequence). This CDR3 has 16 amino acids. Trimming took off 7 bases at V and 3 bases at J, with 16 bases between the two ends. DNA for the CDR3: TGTGCCAGTATGGCAGGGTACCGAAGTGGGGCCAACGTCCTGACTTTC. It yields the protein CASMAGYRSGANVLTF.

This clone appeared a single time. The rearrangement joins TRBV9 to TRBJ2-1, with 7 bases identical to TRBD2. Germline V CDR1 and CDR2: SGDLS, YYNGEE. The length of the CDR3 is 16 residues. With V trimmed by 3 bases and J by 7 bases, 13 bases remained unmatched. CDR3 in amino acids: CASSASLGDYQNEQFF. Here the CDR3 DNA reads TGTGCCAGCAGCGCTTCACTCGGGGACTACCAGAATGAGCAGTTCTTC. Looking up the rest from reference TRBV9 and TRBJ2-1 gives the full variable domain: DSGVTQTPKHLITATGQRVTLRCSPRSGDLSVYWYQQSLDQGLQFLIQYYNGEERAKGNILERFSAQQFPDLHSELNLSSLELGDSALYFCASSASLGDYQNEQFFGPGTRLTVL.

The gene calls are TRBV7-9 and TRBJ2-1; D is possibly TRBD2 (7 bases). This CDR3 has 15 residues. V was clipped by 5 bases and J by 4 bases, with 15 bases between them. Germline lookup yields CDR1 SEHNR and CDR2 FQNEAQ (reference sequence). For the CDR3, the DNA is TGTGCCAGCAGCCCACAGGGACTAACTTACAATGAGCAGTTCTTC. Protein: CASSPQGLTYNEQFF.

This rearrangement joins TRBV18 to TRBJ1-4; D may be TRBD1 (5 bases). Germline V gene sequence: CDR1 KGHSH, CDR2 LQKENI. The V and J ends lost 4 bases and 7 bases respectively, with 16 bases between them. This CDR3 region has 15 residues. CDR3 DNA: TGTGCCAGCTCACTTTCAGGGTCCCAGGGTGAAAAACTGTTTTTT. Encoded protein: CASSLSGSQGEKLFF.

The chain links TRBV6-1 to TRBJ1-2, with a tentative D call TRBD1 (5 bases). V gave up 2 bases and J gave up 3 bases, with 13 bases separating them. The CDR3 sequence is 15 residues long. CDR1 is MNHNS, CDR2 SASEGT, per germline. The CDR3 reads CASSEYPGRYYGYTF. The CDR3 DNA reads TGTGCCAGCAGTGAATACCCAGGGAGGTACTATGGCTACACCTTC.

The J gene is TRBJ1-2, the V gene TRBV28, with 9 bases fitting TRBD1. The trim removed 7 bases at V and 8 bases at J, leaving 14 bases unmatched. This CDR3 contains 15 residues. Looked up from germline, CDR1 is MDHEN and CDR2 is SYDVKM. The CDR3, as DNA: TGTGCCAGCACCACACGACAACAGGGGGCGATCGGCTACACCTTC. This encodes CASTTRQQGAIGYTF.

The chain joins TRBV7-9 to TRBJ2-1; weak D call: TRBD2 (5 bases). V was shortened by 5 bases and J by 8 bases, with 19 bases between the two germline ends. Germline assignment: CDR1 SEHNR and CDR2 FQNEAQ (reference sequence). There are 15 residues in the CDR3. The CDR3: CASSLSRVRPDEQFF. The CDR3 DNA is TGTGCCAGCAGCCTATCGAGGGTCAGGCCCGATGAGCAGTTCTTC.

The rearrangement joins TRBV6-5 to TRBJ2-5; D is uncertain. Trimming pared 2 bases from V and 2 bases from J, leaving 9 bases between. The CDR3 runs 14 residues. CDR1 and CDR2 from the germline V gene are MNHEY and SVGAGI. CDR3 nucleotide sequence: TGTGCCAGCAGTTACGGTCCGGGTCAAGAGACCCAGTACTTC. It is translated as CASSYGPGQETQYF.

The rearrangement joins TRBV30 to TRBJ1-2; TRBD1 aligns across 9 bases. Germline CDR1 reads GTSNPN; CDR2 reads SVGIG (reference sequence). This CDR3 has 15 residues. The V segment lost 3 bases and the J segment 4 bases; nucleotides outside the gene matches: 9. The CDR3: CAWRRDRDTTYGYTF. The CDR3 DNA sequence: TGTGCCTGGAGGCGGGACAGGGATACCACCTATGGCTACACCTTC.

In this sample, this clone turned up a few times. The chain carries TRBV5-4 and TRBJ1-5, with D tentatively TRBD1 (6 bases). Trimming stripped 6 bases from V and 6 bases from J, with 19 bases between. This CDR3 has 15 amino acids. Germline V gene lookup returns CDR1 SGHNT and CDR2 YYREEE (reference sequence). CDR3 amino acids: CASTRAAGESQPQHF. The CDR3 region has the DNA TGTGCCAGCACCCGGGCGGCAGGGGAAAGTCAGCCCCAGCATTTT.

This rearrangement joins TRBV4-3 to TRBJ2-2, with D possibly TRBD2 on 5 matching bases. The CDR3 spans 16 residues. The germline V gene has CDR1 LGHNA and CDR2 YSLEER. V was cut by 0 bases and J by 1 base, with 9 bases left in between. DNA of the CDR3: TGCGCCAGCAGCCAAGATCTAGCACGGAACACCGGGGAGCTGTTTTTT. Translating it yields CASSQDLARNTGELFF.

As DNA, the CDR3 is TGTGCCAGCAAACGGGACAGGGATGGTACAGATACGCAGTATTTT. This codes for CASKRDRDGTDTQYF. The chain links TRBV6-1 to TRBJ2-3, with 9 bases fitting TRBD1. J lost 3 bases, V lost 7 bases, and 8 bases had no gene match. This CDR3 has 15 amino acids. Germline-derived CDR1 and CDR2 are MNHNS and SASEGT.

This chain connects TRBV5-1 to TRBJ1-1; a possible D gene is TRBD1 (5 bases). Germline V CDR1 and CDR2: SGHRS, YFSETQ. The germline V and J ends were trimmed by 4 bases and 1 base, with 11 bases remaining between them. The CDR3 has 14 residues. CDR3 coding DNA: TGCGCCAGCAGCCTACTCGGACAGAACACTGAAGCTTTCTTT. This encodes CASSLLGQNTEAFF.

The V call is TRBV28, the J call TRBJ1-2, with TRBD1 as a possible D gene (5 bases). Germline V gives CDR1 MDHEN, CDR2 SYDVKM. With 5 bases removed from V and 2 bases from J, the gap between germline ends came to 12 bases. The CDR3 has 14 amino acids. In DNA form, the CDR3 reads TGTGCCAGCAGTAACAGGCCCACAAACTATGGCTACACCTTC. It codes for CASSNRPTNYGYTF.

The chain is built from TRBV5-1 and TRBJ1-6; 10 bases line up with TRBD1. Germline CDR1 and CDR2: SGHRS and YFSETQ. The trim removed 5 bases at V and 1 base at J, leaving 6 bases unmatched. This CDR3 has 17 amino acids. As DNA, the CDR3 is TGCGCCAGCAGGACAGGGGGCTCCGGTTCCTATAATTCACCCCTCCACTTT. Translated, it gives CASRTGGSGSYNSPLHF.

The gene calls are TRBV4-3 and TRBJ2-7, with D possibly matching TRBD2 (5 bases). Germline CDR1 is LGHNA and CDR2 is YSLEER. The ends were cut back, 1 base at V and 4 bases at J, with 11 bases in the middle. The CDR3 runs 14 residues. DNA for the CDR3: TGCGCCAGCAGCCAAGGTGTCAGCGGATACGAGCAGTACTTC. It specifies CASSQGVSGYEQYF.

The V gene is TRBV6-1, the J gene TRBJ2-7; 7 nucleotides match TRBD1. Germline assignment: CDR1 MNHNS and CDR2 SASEGT. The CDR3 consists of 15 residues. The V and J ends lost 8 bases and 0 bases, in that order; junction bases with no gene match: 10. CDR3 amino acids: CASVEGTASSYEQYF. The CDR3 bases are TGTGCCAGCGTTGAGGGGACAGCCTCCTCCTACGAGCAGTACTTC.

The chain employs TRBV4-2 and TRBJ1-2, with unresolved D. Per germline, CDR1 LGHNA and CDR2 YNFKEQ. The V end was cut by 0 bases, the J end by 4 bases, with 15 bases between. There are 16 residues in the CDR3. The CDR3 region is CASSQDLPEEGYGYTF. The DNA of the CDR3 is TGTGCCAGCAGCCAAGACCTCCCGGAGGAAGGCTATGGCTACACCTTC.

V and J are TRBV6-5 and TRBJ1-2; 8 bases agree with TRBD1. The CDR3 totals 14 residues. Germline lookup yields CDR1 MNHEY and CDR2 SVGAGI. Trimming cost V 4 bases and J 4 bases; bases outside gene matches: 5. The CDR3 reads CASSSGQVRYGYTF. CDR3 DNA sequence: TGTGCCAGCAGTTCGGGACAGGTGCGCTATGGCTACACCTTC.

The rearrangement uses TRBV4-1 and TRBJ2-1; TRBD2 aligns across 11 bases. Trimming removed 4 bases from V and 6 bases from J; junction bases left unmatched: 8. The CDR3 consists of 16 residues. The germline V gene has CDR1 MGHRA and CDR2 YSYEKL. CDR3 DNA sequence: TGCGCCAGCAGCCTGGACGATAGCGGGGGGGGCAATGAGCAGTTCTTC. Protein sequence: CASSLDDSGGGNEQFF.

The chain uses TRBV4-3 and TRBJ2-3, with D perhaps matching TRBD1 (5 bases). V shed 0 bases and J shed 2 bases, with 15 bases lying between them. Per the germline V gene, CDR1 is LGHNA and CDR2 is YSLEER. The CDR3 length is 17 residues. This CDR3 reads CASSQDVAGRYTDTQYF. As DNA, the CDR3 is TGCGCCAGCAGCCAAGACGTCGCAGGGCGGTACACAGATACGCAGTATTTT.

This clone was counted only a few times. The chain employs TRBV28 and TRBJ1-2; D gene uncertain. The V gene lost 1 base and the J gene lost 8 bases, with 5 bases spanning the gap. CDR1 and CDR2 (germline): MDHEN, SYDVKM. The length of the CDR3 is 11 residues. The chain's CDR3 is CASSLLAGYTF. The DNA for the CDR3 is TGTGCCAGCAGTTTATTGGCAGGCTACACCTTC.